The clone carrying this T cell receptor (beta chain) was recorded only once. Its specificity is unknown. The sample comes from a study of T cell responses to AZD1222 COVID-19 vaccine. Repertoires were generated with immunoSEQ multiplex PCR, while TCRdb's copy carries only in-frame clones and drops some. The data show around 140,000 clones, roughly 92% seen once. Deletions cut 0 bases from V and 0 bases from J, with 7 bases between. This CDR3 is 15 amino acids long. Per the germline V gene, CDR1 is SGDLS and CDR2 is YYNGEE. Study-wide points: Spike-specific TCR depth and breadth grew after two AZD1222 doses.

This sequence originates from an adult in good health. The J gene is TRBJ2-1, the V gene TRBV9, with a tentative D call TRBD2 (5 bases). The sample in question was peripheral blood, obtained on day 0 of AZD1222 vaccination. Here the CDR3 reads CASSVGGISYNEQFF. In nucleotides, the CDR3 is TGTGCCAGCAGCGTAGGAGGGATCTCCTACAATGAGCAGTTCTTC.